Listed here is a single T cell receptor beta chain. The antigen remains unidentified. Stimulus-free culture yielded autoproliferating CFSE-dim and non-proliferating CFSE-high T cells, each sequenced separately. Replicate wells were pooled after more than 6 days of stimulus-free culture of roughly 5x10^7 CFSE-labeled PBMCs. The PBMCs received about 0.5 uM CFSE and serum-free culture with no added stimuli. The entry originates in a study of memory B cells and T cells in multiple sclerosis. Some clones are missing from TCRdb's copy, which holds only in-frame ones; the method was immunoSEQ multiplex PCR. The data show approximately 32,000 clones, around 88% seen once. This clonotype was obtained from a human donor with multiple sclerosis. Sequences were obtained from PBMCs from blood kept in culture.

The CDR3 loop is CASSLLAGGTYEQYF. In DNA, the CDR3 is TGTGCCAGCAGCCTACTAGCGGGAGGAACCTACGAGCAGTACTTC. This chain uses TRBV11-2 with TRBJ2-7; 12 nucleotides line up with TRBD2. The CDR3 totals 15 residues. Germline assignment: CDR1 SGHAT and CDR2 FQNNGV. Germline trimming cut 5 bases from V and 2 bases from J; bases unmatched to any gene: 4.